These 30 T cell receptor beta chains were all obtained from the same sample, sequenced in a study of breast tumors, draining lymph nodes, adjacent tissues. TCRdb re-analysed the multiplex PCR reads in MiXCR, keeping a single row per CDR3 protein. In the table there are about 35,000 distinct CDR3 sequences, over 30% of which are singletons. Sequenced input: breast tumor tissue. The receptors were gathered from a female donor with breast cancer. Some clones in this sample may be carry-over from other donors' samples.

The rearrangement links TRBV7-9 to TRBJ2-7; 10 nucleotides line up with TRBD1. The CDR3 extends over 14 amino acids. Germline CDR1 is SEHNR and CDR2 is FQNEAQ (reference sequence). The trim removed 3 bases at V and 4 bases at J, leaving 3 bases unmatched. The CDR3 DNA reads TGTGCCAGCAGCTTTCGGACAGGGGGGTACGAGCAGTACTTC. It translates to CASSFRTGGYEQYF.

In its sample, this clonotype was seen many times. CDR3 in DNA: TGCAGTGCTAGTGGAGGGGGAGGGCGGACCCAGTACTTC. Protein sequence: CSASGGGGRTQYF. This chain connects TRBV20-1 to TRBJ2-5; TRBD2 is a possible D gene (7 bases). V lost 3 bases and J lost 7, with 15 bases in between. Per germline, CDR1 DFQATT and CDR2 SNEGSKA (reference sequence). The length of the CDR3 is 13 residues.

A word on this clonotype: One base away lies a much larger clone, so this may be a sequencing read error. The chain joins TRBV10-2 to TRBJ2-1; TRBD2 is a possible D gene (7 bases). There are 16 residues in the CDR3. CDR1 and CDR2 (germline): WSHSY, SAAADI. The CDR3 DNA follows: TGTGCCAGCAGGGGCCTGGCGGGGGCCTCCTACAATGAGCAGTTCTTC. Its translation: CASRGLAGASYNEQFF.

This clonotype ranks as medium-sized. This chain joins TRBV7-3 and TRBJ2-7; 7 nucleotides line up with TRBD1. Germline CDR1 and CDR2: SGHTA and FQGTGA. The CDR3 extends over 15 amino acids. With V trimmed by 0 bases and J by 2 bases, 4 bases remained unmatched. The CDR3 bases are TGTGCCAGCAGCTTAACAGGGACAGCCCCCTACGAGCAGTACTTC. It is translated as CASSLTGTAPYEQYF.

In this sample, this clonotype turned up many times. For the CDR3, the DNA is TGTGCCAGCAAAGGGGGCCTCGGGGAGACCCAGTACTTC. Translating gives CASKGGLGETQYF. This rearrangement joins TRBV2 to TRBJ2-5; 7 positions match TRBD1. The CDR3 is 13 residues long. The J segment lost 5 bases and the V segment lost 7 bases, leaving 7 bases of the junction unmatched. Germline V gene lookup returns CDR1 SNHLY and CDR2 FYNNEI.

The J gene is TRBJ1-5, the V gene TRBV19; unclear D gene. Between the trimmed V and J ends, which lost 3 bases and 7 bases, there was a span of 7 bases. The germline CDR1 and CDR2 sequences are LNHDA and SQIVND (reference sequence). The CDR3 has 12 amino acids. CDR3 region: CASSMSRQPQHF. The CDR3 DNA follows: TGTGCCAGTAGTATGTCGAGACAGCCCCAGCATTTT. Using reference TRBV19 and TRBJ1-5 for the parts outside the CDR3, the full variable domain is DGGITQSPKYLFRKEGQNVTLSCEQNLNHDAMYWYRQDPGQGLRLIYYSQIVNDFQKGDIAEGYSVSREKKESFPLTVTSAQKNPTAFYLCASSMSRQPQHFGDGTRLSIL.

V usage is TRBV4-3 and J usage is TRBJ2-3, with D unclear. Germline lookup yields CDR1 LGHNA and CDR2 YSLEER. The V and J ends lost 2 bases and 1 base respectively, with 10 bases between them. The CDR3 covers 15 residues. Written as DNA, the CDR3 is TGCGCCAGCAGCCAACGCTCCTATGGCACAGATACGCAGTATTTT. This encodes CASSQRSYGTDTQYF.

The chain links TRBV6-6 to TRBJ1-1; no reliable D call. Trimming removed 0 bases from V and 6 bases from J, with 11 bases in between. Germline CDR1 reads MNHNY; CDR2 reads SVGAGI (reference sequence). The CDR3 sequence is 14 residues long. The CDR3 sequence: CASSYSFLQAEAFF. Here the CDR3 DNA reads TGTGCCAGCAGTTACTCGTTTCTCCAGGCTGAAGCTTTCTTT.

By sample share, this clonotype is medium-sized. V usage is TRBV25-1 and J usage is TRBJ2-1; 7 nucleotides agree with TRBD2. Germline V gene lookup returns CDR1 MGHDK and CDR2 SYGVNS. The CDR3 loop spans 15 amino acids. The trim removed 1 base at V and 6 bases at J, leaving 6 bases unmatched. In DNA form, the CDR3 reads TGTGCCAGCAGTGAATCCGGGGGGACCCTCAATGAGCAGTTCTTC. Its protein product is CASSESGGTLNEQFF.

Note on this clonotype: One base away lies a much larger clone, so this may be a sequencing read error. The V and J genes are TRBV14 and TRBJ1-2; 7 bases fit TRBD1. Germline CDR1 SGHDN, CDR2 FVKESK. This CDR3 has 16 residues. The CDR3 sequence is CASSQGAGGGLYSYTF. The CDR3 DNA follows: TGTGCCAGCAGCCAAGGAGCAGGAGGGGGCCTCTATAGCTACACCTTC.

Ten or more counts support this clonotype. This chain links TRBV7-2 with TRBJ2-5; D is undetermined. Trimming took off 5 bases at V and 4 bases at J, with 2 bases between the two ends. The CDR3 totals 10 residues. Germline CDR1 and CDR2: SGHTA and FQGNSA. This CDR3 reads CASSRETQYF. The DNA for the CDR3 is TGTGCCAGCAGCCGAGAGACCCAGTACTTC.

Notes on this clonotype: Its ends do not fully match the called genes, so a read error is possible. The chain joins TRBV20-1 to TRBJ2-3; 9 bases line up with TRBD2. Germline V gene data show CDR1 as DFQATT and CDR2 as SNEGSKA (reference sequence). CDR3 length: 15 residues. The CDR3 sequence: CSASQIAGETNTQYF. The CDR3 DNA reads TGCAGTGCTAGTCAGATAGCGGGAGAGACAAATACGCAGTATTTC.

The chain employs TRBV7-9 and TRBJ2-5; D may match TRBD1 or TRBD2 (5 bases each). There are 13 residues in the CDR3. The germline CDR1 and CDR2 sequences are SEHNR and FQNEAQ (reference sequence). The germline V and J ends were trimmed by 3 bases and 7 bases, with 12 bases remaining between them. The CDR3 DNA reads as TGTGCCAGCAGCTTCAGGGTTGAGGGGACCCAGTACTTC. Encoded protein: CASSFRVEGTQYF. Supplemented by reference TRBV7-9 and TRBJ2-5, the full variable domain reads DTGVSQNPRHKITKRGQNVTFRCDPISEHNRLYWYRQTLGQGPEFLTYFQNEAQLEKSRLLSDRFSAERPKGSFSTLEIQRTEQGDSAMYLCASSFRVEGTQYFGPGTRLLVL.

This clonotype was detected many times. The chain is built from TRBV5-1 and TRBJ2-7, with 7 bases aligning to TRBD2. Germline V lookup: CDR1 SGHRS, CDR2 YFSETQ. The CDR3 is 14 amino acids. After removal of 3 bases from V and 8 bases from J, the junction contained 11 bases not matched to a gene. This CDR3 is CASSSSGTTFQQYF. In DNA form, the CDR3 reads TGCGCCAGCAGCTCCTCCGGGACTACCTTCCAGCAGTACTTC.

This clonotype was counted many times. A read error may be the cause here, since a much bigger clone is one base away. Here the CDR3 reads CTSSDSGSIYNEQFF. As DNA, the CDR3 is TGTACCAGCAGTGATAGCGGGAGCATCTACAATGAGCAGTTCTTC. The chain carries TRBV9 and TRBJ2-1; TRBD2 matches 9 bases. The CDR3 runs 15 residues. The germline CDR1 and CDR2 sequences are SGDLS and YYNGEE.

In this sample, this clonotype is medium-sized. The J gene is TRBJ2-5, the V gene TRBV2, with TRBD1 identical over 10 bases. The CDR3 is 15 residues long. The germline V gene encodes CDR1 SNHLY and CDR2 FYNNEI. With V trimmed by 5 bases and J by 4 bases, 7 bases remained unmatched. This CDR3 reads CASSRQGAVGETQYF. The CDR3 region has the DNA TGTGCCAGCAGTAGACAGGGGGCGGTAGGAGAGACCCAGTACTTC.

J is TRBJ2-7 and V is TRBV12-3 or TRBV12-4, with 9 positions matching TRBD2. With 6 bases clipped from V and 2 bases from J, the junction kept 2 bases outside the gene matches. This CDR3 has 13 residues. The CDR3 DNA follows: TGTGCCAGCAGGCTAGCGGGAACCTACGAGCAGTACTTC. It specifies CASRLAGTYEQYF.

This clonotype was observed many times. The rearrangement uses TRBV12-3 or TRBV12-4 and TRBJ2-5; 9 bases align to TRBD1. The junction had 5 bases not matched to a gene; V was cut back by 2 bases and J by 4 bases. The CDR3 is 15 amino acids. DNA of the CDR3: TGTGCCAGCAGTTTAATACAGGGGGCGTCAGAGACCCAGTACTTC. Residues: CASSLIQGASETQYF.

Many counts were recorded for this clonotype. The chain has TRBV4-1 and TRBJ1-2, with a tentative D call TRBD1 (6 bases). V was clipped by 0 bases and J by 2 bases, with 10 bases between them. In germline, CDR1 is MGHRA, CDR2 YSYEKL. This CDR3 has 15 amino acids. CDR3 DNA sequence: TGCGCCAGCAGCCAAGATCCCGGGGGCAACTATGGCTACACCTTC. Protein product: CASSQDPGGNYGYTF.

To note about this clonotype: A much more abundant neighbour one base away suggests this may be a read error. The chain has TRBV7-3 and TRBJ2-3, with D unclear. V lost 1 base to trimming and J lost 11 bases, with 13 bases between them. CDR1 and CDR2 from the germline V gene are SGHTA and FQGTGA. CDR3 length: 13 residues. In DNA form, the CDR3 reads TGTGCCAGCAGCTTAAGTCAGGCGTTAGGGCAGTATTTT. This sequence encodes CASSLSQALGQYF.

This clonotype was detected many times. The genes are TRBV7-6 and TRBJ2-5; D unclear. V was trimmed by 1 base and J by 2 bases, leaving 11 bases between them. The CDR3 loop spans 15 amino acids. CDR1 SGHVS and CDR2 FNYEAQ come from the germline V gene. CDR3 sequence reads: CASSLGKLGQETQYF. CDR3 DNA sequence: TGTGCCAGCAGCTTAGGAAAGCTGGGGCAAGAGACCCAGTACTTC. Full variable domain (rest looked up from reference TRBV7-6 and TRBJ2-5): GAGVSQSPRYKVTKRGQDVALRCDPISGHVSLYWYRQALGQGPEFLTYFNYEAQQDKSGLPNDRFSAERPEGSISTLTIQRTEQRDSAMYRCASSLGKLGQETQYFGPGTRLLVL.

The chain couples TRBV6-1 to TRBJ2-6; D not certain. In germline, CDR1 is MNHNS, CDR2 SASEGT. This CDR3 contains 15 residues. V shed 7 bases and J shed 0 bases, with 10 bases lying between them. The CDR3 loop is CASTHITSGANVLTF. CDR3 DNA sequence: TGTGCCAGCACCCACATTACCTCTGGGGCCAACGTCCTGACTTTC.

This clonotype occurred many times. The chain recombines TRBV2 with TRBJ2-3; TRBD2 matches at 13 bases. The CDR3 loop spans 18 amino acids. Germline V gene lookup returns CDR1 SNHLY and CDR2 FYNNEI. V lost 5 bases, J lost 5 bases, and 13 bases stayed unmatched. The CDR3 nucleotides read TGTGCCAGCAGTAAACCGGGACTAGCGGGATCCGGTAAAGATACGCAGTATTTT. Protein product: CASSKPGLAGSGKDTQYF. Full variable domain (remainder filled in from reference TRBV2 and TRBJ2-3): EPEVTQTPSHQVTQMGQEVILRCVPISNHLYFYWYRQILGQKVEFLVSFYNNEISEKSEIFDDQFSVERPDGSNFTLKIRSTKLEDSAMYFCASSKPGLAGSGKDTQYFGPGTRLTVL.

The chain joins TRBV20-1 to TRBJ2-7; 7 nucleotides align to TRBD1. This CDR3 comprises 13 residues. The V gene end was trimmed by 2 bases and the J gene end by 1 base; junction bases not matched to a gene: 2. Per germline, CDR1 DFQATT and CDR2 SNEGSKA (reference sequence). CDR3 DNA sequence: TGCAGTGCTAGAATGACAGGGTCCTACGAGCAGTACTTC. Its translation: CSARMTGSYEQYF.

The CDR3 sequence: CASSLGGWTPEQYF. CDR3 nucleotide sequence: TGTGCCAGCAGCCTAGGAGGATGGACGCCAGAGCAGTACTTC. This chain uses TRBV7-9 with TRBJ2-7; possibly TRBD2 for D (5 bases). This CDR3 is 14 amino acids long. CDR1 and CDR2 from the germline V gene are SEHNR and FQNEAQ (reference sequence). The V end lost 5 bases, the J end lost 7 bases, and 18 bases lay between the germline ends.

The V and J genes are TRBV20-1 and TRBJ2-7; D might be TRBD2 (6 bases). Deletions cut 6 bases from V and 7 bases from J, with 19 bases between. The CDR3 is 13 amino acids. Germline V CDR1 and CDR2: DFQATT, SNEGSKA (reference sequence). CDR3 residues: CSAIKDGTGEQYF. The CDR3 coding sequence is TGCAGTGCGATAAAGGACGGGACTGGAGAGCAGTACTTC.

The CDR3 spells CASSSLTSGTTSRNYEQYF. In DNA form, the CDR3 reads TGTGCCAGCAGTTCCCTGACTAGCGGAACGACTTCTAGAAACTACGAGCAGTACTTC. This chain uses TRBV28 with TRBJ2-7, with 9 bases fitting TRBD2. Germline V gives CDR1 MDHEN, CDR2 SYDVKM. The CDR3 totals 19 residues. V was pared by 4 bases and J by 3 bases, with 19 bases of the junction left unmatched.

This clonotype was seen many times. The chain joins TRBV7-2 to TRBJ2-7, with D possibly matching TRBD2 (5 bases). CDR1 SGHTA and CDR2 FQGNSA come from the germline V gene. The V gene lost 4 bases and the J gene lost 7 bases, with 17 bases spanning the gap. The CDR3 has 14 amino acids. The CDR3 coding sequence is TGTGCCAGCAGCTCCACGTGGGCTAGCCCAGAGCAGTACTTC. Protein: CASSSTWASPEQYF.

J is TRBJ1-1 and V is TRBV20-1; tentatively, D is TRBD1 (6 bases). The CDR3 totals 13 residues. Trimming took off 4 bases at V and 5 bases at J, with 14 bases between the two ends. The germline CDR1 and CDR2 sequences are DFQATT and SNEGSKA (reference sequence). The CDR3 is CSAMGTRTTEAFF. The CDR3 coding sequence is TGCAGTGCTATGGGGACAAGGACGACTGAAGCTTTCTTT.

Remarks on this clonotype: A single base separates this from a much larger clone, so it may be a read error. The gene calls are TRBV6-1 and TRBJ2-1; 8 bases are a match to TRBD2. Germline CDR1 and CDR2: MNHNS and SASEGT. The CDR3 runs to 13 residues. CDR3 sequence reads: CAITSGLLNGQFF. DNA of the CDR3: TGTGCCATTACTAGCGGCCTTCTCAATGGGCAGTTCTTC.